A selection of T cell receptor beta chains follows, all from one sample in a study of blood T cell repertoires in COVID-19. Assay: immunoSEQ multiplex PCR; the TCRdb copy retains only in-frame clones and omits some. The table includes under 200,000 clones, just over 90% detected once. The sample was peripheral blood. These receptors were obtained from a man aged 18-30 years with acute or convalescent COVID-19. The CDR3 runs from the conserved cysteine through the conserved F or W.

TRBJ1-6,TRBV5-6,CASSLRVLRGYDSPLHF
TRBJ1-1,TRBV6-2/TRBV6-3,CASSYVRGGTEAFF
TRBJ2-5,TRBV19,CASSSGLEETQYF
TRBJ1-3,TRBV4-1,CASSPPRGSDNTIYF
TRBJ1-1,TRBV2,CASSEASIVNTEAFF
TRBJ1-1,TRBV18,CASSANRGPKNTEAFF
TRBJ2-6,TRBV11-2,CASSLFRTGSLSGANVLTF
TRBJ2-7,TRBV11-2,CASSANRDGEQYF
TRBJ2-5,TRBV18,CASSPGFLTQTQYF
TRBJ1-1,TRBV30,CAWSGGGGRLDMNTEAFF
TRBJ2-7,TRBV5-6,CASSFIDRDSYEQYF
TRBJ1-6,TRBV4-1,CASSQATVTGGLNSPLHF
TRBJ1-1,TRBV12-5,CASGLVLGGYTEAFF
TRBJ2-1,TRBV20-1,CSASEDSYNEQFF
TRBJ1-2,TRBV7-8,CASSWDRGYGYTF
TRBJ2-7,TRBV18,CASSPGTYDEQYF
TRBJ2-1,TRBV7-7,CASSLVPGGRDEQFF
TRBJ1-4,TRBV10-3,CAIRSGGTNEKLFF
TRBJ2-3,TRBV5-6,CASSLRRDTQYF
TRBJ2-1,TRBV9,CASSVGGATSYNEQFF
TRBJ2-7,TRBV6-4,CASAGRTSLYEQYF
TRBJ1-6,TRBV4-1,CASSQGPARDRNSPLHF
TRBJ1-3,TRBV5-1,CASSSGQQNTIYF
TRBJ1-6,TRBV27,CASSLGQGTSYNSPLHF
TRBJ1-6,TRBV25-1,CASSAPVGAGRSPLHF
TRBJ1-3,TRBV7-8,CASSPSRDRGVSGNTIYF
TRBJ2-7,TRBV30,CAWSAGDYYEQYF
TRBJ2-7,TRBV4-2,CASSQEDSSSYEQYF
TRBJ1-1,TRBV6-1,CASSEWGGNTEAFF
TRBJ2-3,TRBV2,CASARAVLAVPTDTQYF
TRBJ1-1,TRBV19,CASSWRQRNTEAFF
TRBJ2-2,TRBV7-6,CASSSAGFTYTGELFF
TRBJ2-3,TRBV11-2,CASSQIQGSTDTQYF
TRBJ1-1,TRBV15,CATSRDEGRGRTEAFF
TRBJ2-7,TRBV6-1,CASSDRLAGGPSYEQYF